Below are 14 T cell receptor beta chains sequenced from a single sample in a study of T cells in localized non-small cell lung cancer. Method: immunoSEQ multiplex PCR; TCRdb's copy keeps in-frame clones and lacks some. The top ten hold 15% to 20% of the sample, which has roughly 34,000 clones, 75% to 90% seen once. This sample comprised peripheral blood mononuclear cells, obtained before any cancer treatment. Receptors originate from a man between 40 and 70 years old with stage III lung adenocarcinoma.

The chain links TRBV9 to TRBJ2-3; D is ambiguous. V lost 4 bases and J 0 bases, leaving 9 bases between the germline ends. The germline CDR1 and CDR2 sequences are SGDLS and YYNGEE. The CDR3 spans 14 residues. CDR3 region: CASSPSLSTDTQYF. The CDR3 coding sequence is TGTGCCAGCAGCCCCTCCCTTAGCACAGATACGCAGTATTTT.

The chain combines TRBV5-6 with TRBJ2-5; possible D gene TRBD2, 5 bases. V was pared by 0 bases and J by 4 bases, with 13 bases between. The V gene's germline CDR1 is SGHDT and CDR2 YYEEEE. The CDR3 loop spans 15 amino acids. The CDR3 DNA reads TGTGCCAGCAGCTTGGACCTAGCAAATTCAGAGACCCAGTACTTC. Its translation: CASSLDLANSETQYF.

In its sample, this clone was seen once. The chain is built from TRBV11-2 and TRBJ1-1; D might be TRBD1 (6 bases). V was shortened by 5 bases and J by 10 bases, with 17 bases between the two germline ends. The CDR3 length is 13 residues. Germline CDR1 is SGHAT and CDR2 is FQNNGV. This CDR3 reads CASSPPTGWAAFF. CDR3 DNA sequence: TGTGCCAGCAGCCCTCCGACAGGATGGGCAGCTTTCTTT.

J is TRBJ2-6 and V is TRBV7-6; D may be TRBD1 (5 bases). Germline V CDR1 and CDR2: SGHVS, FNYEAQ. Trimming took off 0 bases at V and 3 bases at J, with 12 bases between the two ends. CDR3 size: 17 residues. Here the CDR3 reads CASSLAPRVGGANVLTF. The CDR3 DNA sequence: TGTGCCAGCAGCTTAGCGCCCAGGGTTGGTGGGGCCAACGTCCTGACTTTC.

The chain is built from TRBV9 and TRBJ2-3; TRBD1 agrees at 8 bases. The CDR3 covers 16 residues. J lost 2 bases, V lost 4 bases, and 9 bases had no gene match. CDR1 SGDLS and CDR2 YYNGEE come from the germline V gene. The CDR3 bases are TGTGCCAGCAGCTCAGGACAGGGTTGGATCACAGATACGCAGTATTTT. It encodes CASSSGQGWITDTQYF.

V is TRBV29-1 and J is TRBJ1-1; D is undetermined. The CDR3 has 14 residues. V lost 5 bases, J lost 1 base, and 14 bases lay in between. The germline V gene encodes CDR1 SQVTM and CDR2 ANQGSEA. The CDR3 loop is CSVFALPENTEAFF. Written as DNA, the CDR3 is TGCAGCGTTTTTGCACTACCCGAGAACACTGAAGCTTTCTTT.

The chain employs TRBV20-1 and TRBJ1-4; D is uncertain. Trimming took 5 bases from V and 4 from J, leaving 5 bases between them. The CDR3 runs 11 residues. Germline V gene sequence: CDR1 DFQATT, CDR2 SNEGSKA (reference sequence). CDR3 region: CSAPSNEKLFF. CDR3 nucleotide sequence: TGCAGTGCTCCCAGTAATGAAAAACTGTTTTTT.

This rearrangement joins TRBV30 to TRBJ1-2; D remains ambiguous. The V end lost 5 bases, the J end lost 8 bases, and 24 bases lay between the germline ends. Germline-derived CDR1 and CDR2 are GTSNPN and SVGIG (reference sequence). The length of the CDR3 is 15 residues. The CDR3 nucleotides are TGTGCCTGGTCAGTGTTAGTATTCGGCCCTGCCGGCTACACCTTC. It yields the protein CAWSVLVFGPAGYTF.

In its sample, this clone was seen a few times. This chain connects TRBV7-9 to TRBJ1-1, with a possible D match to TRBD1 (5 bases). Trimming pared 0 bases from V and 8 bases from J, leaving 10 bases between. Looked up from germline, CDR1 is SEHNR and CDR2 is FQNEAQ (reference sequence). The CDR3 is 13 residues long. The CDR3 DNA follows: TGTGCCAGCAGCTTAGCTCCGGCAGGGGAAGCTTTCTTT. This gives the protein CASSLAPAGEAFF.

This chain joins TRBV5-1 and TRBJ1-1; the D is unclear. The CDR3 has 13 residues. Trimming stripped 0 bases from V and 1 base from J, with 4 bases between. The germline V gene has CDR1 SGHRS and CDR2 YFSETQ. For the CDR3, the DNA is TGCGCCAGCAGCTTGGCGGAGAACACTGAAGCTTTCTTT. Translation: CASSLAENTEAFF.

The CDR3 protein is CASSALGSGDTEAFF. As DNA, the CDR3 is TGTGCCAGCAGTGCCTTGGGATCGGGGGACACTGAAGCTTTCTTT. This chain uses TRBV6-5 with TRBJ1-1, with a tentative D call TRBD1 (5 bases). CDR1 is MNHEY and CDR2 is SVGAGI in the germline V gene. The V and J ends lost 5 bases and 3 bases respectively, with 16 bases between them. The CDR3 extends over 15 amino acids.

The V and J genes are TRBV9 and TRBJ2-7; D is possibly TRBD1 (5 bases). The CDR3 extends over 16 amino acids. Germline loops: CDR1 SGDLS, CDR2 YYNGEE. V lost 0 bases and J lost 3, with 16 bases in between. The CDR3 DNA follows: TGTGCCAGCAGCGTAGGTCAGGGCCCAGACCTCTACGAGCAGTACTTC. It codes for CASSVGQGPDLYEQYF.

The genes are TRBV6-1 and TRBJ1-1; the match to TRBD1 covers 7 bases. The CDR3 loop spans 15 amino acids. Germline V gene data show CDR1 as MNHNS and CDR2 as SASEGT. V was clipped by 7 bases and J by 5 bases; unmatched bases: 13. CDR3 nucleotide sequence: TGTGCCAGCAAGATTGACAGGGTAGTGGGAACTGAAGCTTTCTTT. Its protein product is CASKIDRVVGTEAFF.

This clone has only one observation. J is TRBJ1-6 and V is TRBV9; the D is unclear. V was clipped by 3 bases and J by 4 bases, with 8 bases between them. The CDR3 extends over 14 amino acids. Germline loops: CDR1 SGDLS, CDR2 YYNGEE. The CDR3 coding sequence is TGTGCCAGCAGCGGGGCAGAGTATAATTCACCCCTCCACTTT. Residues: CASSGAEYNSPLHF.